The sequence of this T cell receptor beta chain was determined in a study of cytomegalovirus exposure and HLA in healthy donors. Findings of the study overall: Altogether, some 170 TCR beta chains were recorded as cytomegalovirus-associated. The finding came from a later analysis; first-cohort TCR clusters tended to co-occur in the 110 or so validation repertoires.

The repertoire was sequenced with immunoSEQ multiplex PCR; TCRdb's copy has only in-frame clones and lacks some. Of about 330,000 clones in the sample, 80% to 90% were seen once. As regards this clone: No antigen is known for it.

V was clipped by 0 bases and J by 4 bases, with 7 bases between them. The CDR3 is 14 amino acids. In germline, CDR1 is SGDLS, CDR2 YYNGEE. Sequences were obtained from PBMCs. The chain has TRBV9 and TRBJ2-2; D call uncertain. The clonotype originates from a woman between 18 and 29 years old in good health and CMV-seronegative. For the CDR3, the DNA is TGTGCCAGCAGCGTAGGTTCGTTCACCGGGGAGCTGTTTTTT. It translates to CASSVGSFTGELFF.